What follows are 5 T cell receptor beta chains derived from one specimen sequenced in a study of cytomegalovirus exposure and HLA in healthy donors. The PCR used 60 Vbeta and 13 Jbeta primers. Assay: immunoSEQ multiplex PCR; the TCRdb copy retains only in-frame clones and omits some. The table includes about 180,000 clones, about 79% detected once. Sequencing was performed on PBMCs. The receptors originated from a girl under 10 years old in good health and CMV-seropositive.

The chain links TRBV14 to TRBJ1-5; TRBD1 is a possible D gene (6 bases). The CDR3 has 14 residues. Trimming pared 8 bases from V and 14 bases from J, leaving 25 bases between. Looked up from germline, CDR1 is SGHDN and CDR2 is FVKESK. The CDR3: CASYTGTHIFKEHF. The DNA for the CDR3 is TGTGCCAGCTACACCGGGACACATATATTCAAGGAGCATTTT.

V is TRBV7-3 and J is TRBJ2-1, with 9 nucleotides matching TRBD1. The CDR3 consists of 16 residues. V was clipped by 5 bases and J by 5 bases; unmatched bases: 10. Germline V CDR1 and CDR2: SGHTA, FQGTGA. CDR3 sequence (DNA): TGTGCCAGCAGCGTCACAGGGGGCGGGTTGGACAATGAGCAGTTCTTC. Amino acid sequence: CASSVTGGGLDNEQFF.

The chain joins TRBV2 to TRBJ2-6, with D maybe TRBD1 (5 bases). CDR1 and CDR2 from the germline V gene are SNHLY and FYNNEI. Trimming took off 7 bases at V and 4 bases at J, with 8 bases between the two ends. The CDR3 totals 13 residues. In DNA, the CDR3 is TGTGCCAGCATGGACACGGGGGCCAACGTCCTGACTTTC. As protein: CASMDTGANVLTF.

About this clone itself: The junction does not match germline at one end; this may be a read error. The rearrangement links TRBV27 to TRBJ1-2; perhaps TRBD1 as D (5 bases). CDR3 length: 11 residues. From germline, CDR1 is MNHEY and CDR2 SMNVEV (reference sequence). The CDR3 DNA reads TGTGCCAGCAGTTTCGAGCAGGGCGGCCCTTTC. Translated: CASSFEQGGPF.

The V call is TRBV5-1, the J call TRBJ2-7; a weak D match, TRBD1 (6 bases). The CDR3 length is 14 residues. V dropped 5 bases and J dropped 3 bases, with 15 bases sitting between them. Germline V gene lookup returns CDR1 SGHRS and CDR2 YFSETQ. The CDR3 DNA follows: TGCGCCAGCAGGCAACTTCCAGGGGTCTACGAGCAGTACTTC. Encoded protein: CASRQLPGVYEQYF.